The sequence of this T cell receptor (beta chain) was determined in a study of regulatory and conventional T cells in RAG deficiency. Points from the study as a whole: In Omenn syndrome, Treg and Tconv repertoires overlapped >90%. Omenn CD25-high CD127-low cells may be activated cells, not true Tregs. Omenn syndrome and CID/AS patients had roughly 100-fold fewer unique Treg TCR beta sequences, versus about 10-fold elsewhere.

Assay: immunoSEQ multiplex PCR; the TCRdb copy retains only in-frame clones and omits some. The table records tens of thousands of clones, around 95% of them present only once. V dropped 1 base and J dropped 4; count of bases not matched to a gene: 4. From germline, CDR1 is SEHNR and CDR2 FQNEAQ (reference sequence). This CDR3 has 16 amino acids. Blood CD4+ CD25-low CD127-high conventional T cells supplied the genomic DNA template. Notes on this clone: Its specificity is not known.

These data also formed part of another study, on regulatory T cells. That source reports: Amplification used 52 TRBV primers and 13 TRBJ primers. In patients, unique TRB V-J pairs were restricted and V/J usage skewed, especially in Tregs.

This clonotype was sampled from a human donor in good health. The gene calls are TRBV7-9 and TRBJ1-4; 9 positions match TRBD1. The sample taken for sequencing was CD25- CD4+ T cells sorted from blood. The CDR3 protein is CASSLDRGLSNEKLFF. The CDR3 nucleotides read TGTGCCAGCAGCTTAGACAGGGGGCTAAGTAATGAAAAACTGTTTTTT.